This TCR beta chain was recovered during a study of T cells after yellow fever vaccination. From the 5' RACE reads, TCRdb called clonotypes with MiXCR, one entry per CDR3 protein. Seen here are approximately 580,000 distinct CDR3 sequences, about a sixth observed once, and the top ten hold around 16%. With V trimmed by 3 bases and J by 2 bases, 8 bases remained unmatched. The CDR3 is 18 residues long. As concerns this clonotype: Its antigen remains unknown.

General study results and limits: Although the secondary response was weaker, it peaked faster, at day 5 versus 15. Most primary-vaccination clones reappeared after the booster (about 95% CD4, 85% to 90% CD8).

The sequenced sample was PBMCs, obtained around 5 days after the first yellow fever vaccination. V gene TRBV12-3 or TRBV12-4 combines with J gene TRBJ2-1; 12 bases align to TRBD2. This clonotype was obtained from a man aged 18 to 29 who received the YFV17D yellow fever vaccine. The CDR3 DNA follows: TGTGCCAGCAGTTTGTTCCTAGCGGGGGGGCCCCCCTACAATGAGCAGTTCTTC. This codes for CASSLFLAGGPPYNEQFF.